The rows below give T cell receptor beta chains drawn from one sample of a study of technical replicates of blood from several donors. Repertoires were generated with immunoSEQ multiplex PCR, while TCRdb's copy carries only in-frame clones and drops some. The sample contains tens of thousands of clones, over 85% of which appear only once. The material sequenced was T cells isolated from PBMCs. Receptors originate from a human donor in good health. Each CDR3 is given with its conserved first and last residue. D genes are given only for firm matches. Only part of the rows carry a size: once, few, many, or a class if the clone is expanded.

cdr3_aa: CASSERHSYNEQFF
cdr3_nt: TGTGCCAGCAGTGAACGACACTCCTACAATGAGCAGTTCTTC
v_call: TRBV25-1
j_call: TRBJ2-1
clone_size: -
d_call: -

cdr3_aa: CASSLDRGLTEAFF
cdr3_nt: TGTGCCAGCAGCTTGGATCGGGGGTTGACTGAAGCTTTCTTT
v_call: TRBV5-4
j_call: TRBJ1-1
clone_size: few
d_call: -

cdr3_aa: CASIHSGGEKLFF
cdr3_nt: TGTGCCAGCATCCATTCAGGGGGAGAAAAACTGTTTTTT
v_call: TRBV6-1
j_call: TRBJ1-4
clone_size: -
d_call: TRBD1

cdr3_aa: CASSLGQAGANVLTF
cdr3_nt: TGTGCCAGCAGCCTGGGACAGGCTGGGGCCAACGTCCTGACTTTC
v_call: TRBV7-8
j_call: TRBJ2-6
clone_size: -
d_call: TRBD1

cdr3_aa: CASSLTGGDTEAFF
cdr3_nt: TGTGCCAGCAGCCTCACAGGGGGGGACACTGAAGCTTTCTTT
v_call: TRBV27
j_call: TRBJ1-1
clone_size: -
d_call: TRBD1

cdr3_aa: CASSLVAGRTEAFF
cdr3_nt: TGTGCCAGCAGCTTAGTTGCAGGGCGCACTGAAGCTTTCTTT
v_call: TRBV11-2
j_call: TRBJ1-1
clone_size: -
d_call: -

cdr3_aa: CASSPGTSVFGSSYNEQFF
cdr3_nt: TGTGCCAGCAGCCCGGGGACTAGCGTCTTTGGGAGCTCCTACAATGAGCAGTTCTTC
v_call: TRBV5-6
j_call: TRBJ2-1
clone_size: -
d_call: TRBD2

cdr3_aa: CASSLIPTGYEQYF
cdr3_nt: TGTGCCAGCAGTTTAATCCCCACGGGCTACGAGCAGTACTTC
v_call: TRBV27
j_call: TRBJ2-7
clone_size: -
d_call: -

cdr3_aa: CASSDWYEASLDGYTF
cdr3_nt: TGTGCCAGCAGTGACTGGTACGAGGCATCTTTGGATGGCTACACCTTC
v_call: TRBV2
j_call: TRBJ1-2
clone_size: -
d_call: -

cdr3_aa: CASNVGTPYNEQFF
cdr3_nt: TGTGCCAGCAACGTGGGGACACCATACAATGAGCAGTTCTTC
v_call: TRBV9
j_call: TRBJ2-1
clone_size: -
d_call: -

cdr3_aa: CASSPMASYEQYF
cdr3_nt: TGTGCCAGCTCACCAATGGCCAGCTACGAGCAGTACTTC
v_call: TRBV18
j_call: TRBJ2-7
clone_size: -
d_call: -

cdr3_aa: CASSLSQGQNYEQYF
cdr3_nt: TGTGCCAGCAGCCTATCACAGGGCCAAAACTACGAGCAGTACTTC
v_call: TRBV7-8
j_call: TRBJ2-7
clone_size: -
d_call: -

cdr3_aa: CASSLEWAQGVVTEAFF
cdr3_nt: TGTGCCAGCAGCTTGGAGTGGGCTCAGGGGGTGGTCACTGAAGCTTTCTTT
v_call: TRBV5-6
j_call: TRBJ1-1
clone_size: -
d_call: TRBD1

cdr3_aa: CASSPSQGNTIYF
cdr3_nt: TGTGCCAGCAGCCCATCACAGGGAAACACCATATATTTT
v_call: TRBV7-3
j_call: TRBJ1-3
clone_size: -
d_call: -

cdr3_aa: CASSQEGTAKETQYF
cdr3_nt: TGTGCCAGCAGCCAGGAAGGGACTGCCAAAGAGACCCAGTACTTC
v_call: TRBV4-2
j_call: TRBJ2-5
clone_size: -
d_call: -

cdr3_aa: CASSFSYEQYF
cdr3_nt: TGTGCCAGCAGTTTCAGCTACGAGCAGTACTTC
v_call: TRBV28
j_call: TRBJ2-7
clone_size: once
d_call: -

cdr3_aa: CASSRTSGRAYNEQFF
cdr3_nt: TGCGCCAGCAGCCGGACTAGCGGGAGGGCCTACAATGAGCAGTTCTTC
v_call: TRBV5-1
j_call: TRBJ2-1
clone_size: -
d_call: TRBD2

cdr3_aa: CASSMGGVAYEQYF
cdr3_nt: TGTGCCAGTAGTATGGGGGGGGTGGCCTACGAGCAGTACTTC
v_call: TRBV19
j_call: TRBJ2-7
clone_size: -
d_call: TRBD2

cdr3_aa: CASSVGGLGETQYF
cdr3_nt: TGTGCCAGCAGCGTAGGTGGACTTGGGGAGACCCAGTACTTC
v_call: TRBV9
j_call: TRBJ2-5
clone_size: -
d_call: -

cdr3_aa: CASRETGSTEAFF
cdr3_nt: TGTGCCAGCAGAGAGACGGGGTCCACTGAAGCTTTCTTT
v_call: TRBV7-9
j_call: TRBJ1-1
clone_size: few
d_call: -

cdr3_aa: CASSYSGSGANVLTF
cdr3_nt: TGTGCCAGCAGCTACAGCGGGTCTGGGGCCAACGTCCTGACTTTC
v_call: TRBV7-8
j_call: TRBJ2-6
clone_size: once
d_call: -

cdr3_aa: CASLYRPGGDTEAFF
cdr3_nt: TGTGCCAGCCTATATCGGCCGGGGGGCGACACTGAAGCTTTCTTT
v_call: TRBV6-5
j_call: TRBJ1-1
clone_size: once
d_call: -

cdr3_aa: CASSAQGTGGNTIYF
cdr3_nt: TGTGCCAGCAGTGCCCAAGGTACAGGAGGAAACACCATATATTTT
v_call: TRBV2
j_call: TRBJ1-3
clone_size: -
d_call: -

cdr3_aa: CASSLDRALDF
cdr3_nt: TGTGCCAGTAGTCTGGACAGGGCCCTGGATTTT
v_call: TRBV19
j_call: TRBJ1-5
clone_size: -
d_call: TRBD1

cdr3_aa: CASSSSTDLETYEQYF
cdr3_nt: TGTGCCAGCAGCTCGAGCACAGACCTCGAGACCTACGAGCAGTACTTC
v_call: TRBV7-9
j_call: TRBJ2-7
clone_size: -
d_call: -

cdr3_aa: CASSPGLAGGQEQYF
cdr3_nt: TGTGCCAGCAGCCCGGGACTAGCGGGAGGACAAGAGCAGTACTTC
v_call: TRBV11-2
j_call: TRBJ2-7
clone_size: -
d_call: TRBD2

cdr3_aa: CASSLNGEWRGYTF
cdr3_nt: TGTGCCAGCAGTTTGAACGGCGAATGGAGGGGCTACACCTTC
v_call: TRBV27
j_call: TRBJ1-2
clone_size: -
d_call: -

cdr3_aa: CARVLQGRNEKLFF
cdr3_nt: TGTGCCAGGGTACTACAGGGGCGGAATGAAAAACTGTTTTTT
v_call: TRBV6-5
j_call: TRBJ1-4
clone_size: -
d_call: TRBD1

cdr3_aa: CASSLAEGIEGDTQYF
cdr3_nt: TGCGCCAGCAGCTTGGCTGAAGGGATAGAGGGAGATACGCAGTATTTT
v_call: TRBV5-1
j_call: TRBJ2-3
clone_size: -
d_call: -

cdr3_aa: CASSLFVLGYQPQHF
cdr3_nt: TGTGCCAGCAGCTTGTTCGTCCTAGGCTATCAGCCCCAGCATTTT
v_call: TRBV5-6
j_call: TRBJ1-5
clone_size: -
d_call: -

cdr3_aa: CASSQGQGRTGELFF
cdr3_nt: TGTGCCAGCAGCCAGGGACAGGGTAGGACCGGGGAGCTGTTTTTT
v_call: TRBV7-9
j_call: TRBJ2-2
clone_size: -
d_call: TRBD1

cdr3_aa: CASSLFDRTYPYGYTF
cdr3_nt: TGTGCCAGCAGCTTGTTCGACAGGACTTACCCCTATGGCTACACCTTC
v_call: TRBV7-8
j_call: TRBJ1-2
clone_size: -
d_call: -

cdr3_aa: CASSEEALSSYNEQFF
cdr3_nt: TGTGCCAGCAGTGAAGAGGCACTGAGCTCCTACAATGAGCAGTTCTTC
v_call: TRBV25-1
j_call: TRBJ2-1
clone_size: -
d_call: -

cdr3_aa: CAIRTAGGANTADTQYF
cdr3_nt: TGTGCCATCAGAACGGCGGGGGGAGCCAACACCGCAGATACGCAGTATTTT
v_call: TRBV10-3
j_call: TRBJ2-3
clone_size: -
d_call: TRBD2

cdr3_aa: CASSLEGAYNEQFF
cdr3_nt: TGTGCCAGCAGTTTAGAGGGAGCCTACAATGAGCAGTTCTTC
v_call: TRBV27
j_call: TRBJ2-1
clone_size: -
d_call: -

cdr3_aa: CASSVEALETQYF
cdr3_nt: TGTGCCAGCAGCGTAGAAGCGCTCGAGACCCAGTACTTC
v_call: TRBV9
j_call: TRBJ2-5
clone_size: -
d_call: -

cdr3_aa: CASSPGTVYGYTF
cdr3_nt: TGTGCCAGCAGCCCCGGGACAGTCTATGGCTACACCTTC
v_call: TRBV7-6
j_call: TRBJ1-2
clone_size: -
d_call: TRBD1

cdr3_aa: CAIRPATGMNTEAFF
cdr3_nt: TGTGCCATCAGGCCGGCGACAGGTATGAACACTGAAGCTTTCTTT
v_call: TRBV10-3
j_call: TRBJ1-1
clone_size: -
d_call: -

cdr3_aa: CASSPREGNGYTF
cdr3_nt: TGTGCCAGCTCACCAAGGGAGGGGAACGGCTACACCTTC
v_call: TRBV18
j_call: TRBJ1-2
clone_size: -
d_call: -

cdr3_aa: CASSRQGQVPGNTIYF
cdr3_nt: TGTGCCAGCAGTAGACAAGGACAGGTACCCGGAAACACCATATATTTT
v_call: TRBV11-3
j_call: TRBJ1-3
clone_size: -
d_call: TRBD1

cdr3_aa: CASSSNLGTGLNEKLFF
cdr3_nt: TGTGCCAGCAGCTCTAACCTCGGGACAGGGCTTAATGAAAAACTGTTTTTT
v_call: TRBV5-6
j_call: TRBJ1-4
clone_size: once
d_call: TRBD1

cdr3_aa: CASSAGQGKRPEAFF
cdr3_nt: TGTGCCAGCAGTGCAGGACAGGGAAAAAGGCCTGAAGCTTTCTTT
v_call: TRBV6-1
j_call: TRBJ1-1
clone_size: -
d_call: TRBD1

cdr3_aa: CASSLGLAQQYF
cdr3_nt: TGTGCCAGCAGTTTAGGACTAGCTCAGCAGTATTTT
v_call: TRBV28
j_call: TRBJ2-3
clone_size: -
d_call: TRBD2

cdr3_aa: CSADSQLAGGPDTQYF
cdr3_nt: TGCAGCGCCGATTCCCAACTAGCGGGGGGACCAGATACGCAGTATTTT
v_call: TRBV29-1
j_call: TRBJ2-3
clone_size: -
d_call: TRBD2

cdr3_aa: CASSSGPGLASEQYF
cdr3_nt: TGTGCCAGCAGCTCAGGACCGGGACTAGCGAGTGAGCAGTACTTC
v_call: TRBV11-2
j_call: TRBJ2-7
clone_size: -
d_call: TRBD2

cdr3_aa: CASSEFMNTEAFF
cdr3_nt: TGTGCCAGCAGTGAATTCATGAACACTGAAGCTTTCTTT
v_call: TRBV25-1
j_call: TRBJ1-1
clone_size: -
d_call: -

cdr3_aa: CSVLGLAGLNEQFF
cdr3_nt: TGCAGCGTGTTAGGACTAGCGGGACTCAATGAGCAGTTCTTC
v_call: TRBV29-1
j_call: TRBJ2-1
clone_size: -
d_call: TRBD2

cdr3_aa: CASSLGTDYGYTF
cdr3_nt: TGTGCCAGCAGCTTAGGGACAGACTATGGCTACACCTTC
v_call: TRBV7-8
j_call: TRBJ1-2
clone_size: -
d_call: -

cdr3_aa: CAISARGDEQYF
cdr3_nt: TGTGCCATCAGTGCCCGGGGGGACGAGCAGTACTTC
v_call: TRBV10-3
j_call: TRBJ2-7
clone_size: -
d_call: TRBD2

cdr3_aa: CASSFPPTSGRGFGELFF
cdr3_nt: TGTGCCAGCAGTTTCCCTCCAACTAGCGGGAGGGGGTTCGGGGAGCTGTTTTTT
v_call: TRBV28
j_call: TRBJ2-2
clone_size: -
d_call: TRBD2

cdr3_aa: CASTGYQETQYF
cdr3_nt: TGTGCCAGCACAGGGTACCAAGAGACCCAGTACTTC
v_call: TRBV6-1
j_call: TRBJ2-5
clone_size: -
d_call: -

cdr3_aa: CASSLYRGLSQPQHF
cdr3_nt: TGTGCCAGCAGTTTATACAGGGGGCTGAGTCAGCCCCAGCATTTT
v_call: TRBV27
j_call: TRBJ1-5
clone_size: -
d_call: TRBD1

cdr3_aa: CASSAGGSGDTQYF
cdr3_nt: TGTGCCAGCAGCGCGGGGGGGAGCGGGGATACGCAGTATTTT
v_call: TRBV9
j_call: TRBJ2-3
clone_size: -
d_call: TRBD2